Detailed here is one TCR beta chain. This entry belongs to a study of blood T cell repertoires in COVID-19. In the authors' workflow: Researchers report that nucleated cell counts were estimated from reference gene primer amplification. The table came from immunoSEQ multiplex PCR; TCRdb's copy has only in-frame clones and leaves some out. The V and J calls and clone size were taken over from that table, and D and trimming were inferred from the DNA. The sample lists roughly 250,000 clones; about 90% were seen once. The CDR3 sequence is 15 residues long. Per germline, CDR1 SGHNT and CDR2 YYREEE (reference sequence). Trimming removed 3 bases from V and 2 bases from J, with 14 bases in between.

The specimen sequenced was peripheral blood. This clonotype originated in a person in their late teens or twenties with COVID-19, enrolled during active disease. The V gene is TRBV5-4, the J gene TRBJ2-5, with a weak D call TRBD2 (5 bases). In DNA form, the CDR3 reads TGTGCCAGCAGCTCGTCTCGGGAACTTCAAGAGACCCAGTACTTC. It specifies CASSSSRELQETQYF.